These T cell receptor beta chains were read from a single sample in a study of spatial heterogeneity in lung cancer. TCRdb fed the 5' RACE reads into MiXCR, producing one record per CDR3 protein. This sample has under 150,000 distinct CDR3 sequences, with about a tenth found just once. Sequences were derived from PBMCs, sampled at follow-up. The receptor set was obtained from a female donor with early-stage non-small cell lung cancer. Each CDR3 is given with its conserved first and last residue. D genes are given only for firm matches. A row's size may be missing; if present it is once, few, many or a size class.

CDR3nt: TGCAGTGCTCATAAAAATTCCGGGGAGCTGTTTTTT; CDR3aa: CSAHKNSGELFF; d_gene: .; j_gene: TRBJ2-2; abundance: .; v_gene: TRBV20-1
CDR3nt: TGTGCCAGCAGTCCAGTAACACAGCGGACGCCCTATGGCTACACCTTC; CDR3aa: CASSPVTQRTPYGYTF; d_gene: .; j_gene: TRBJ1-2; abundance: .; v_gene: TRBV28
CDR3nt: TGTGCCAGCAGCTGGGGGACAGTAGTGAACACTGAAGCTTTCTTT; CDR3aa: CASSWGTVVNTEAFF; d_gene: TRBD1; j_gene: TRBJ1-1; abundance: .; v_gene: TRBV5-6
CDR3nt: TGTGCCAGCAGTGAGGTCCGGGGGCCGGGTCAGCCCCAGCATTTT; CDR3aa: CASSEVRGPGQPQHF; d_gene: .; j_gene: TRBJ1-5; abundance: few; v_gene: TRBV2
CDR3nt: TGTGCCAGCTCACCTCAACCAGCAACCTCCTACAATGAGCAGTTCTTC; CDR3aa: CASSPQPATSYNEQFF; d_gene: .; j_gene: TRBJ2-1; abundance: few; v_gene: TRBV18
CDR3nt: TGTGCCAGCAGTTTGCCCCAGGGTTGGAACGAGCAGTACTTC; CDR3aa: CASSLPQGWNEQYF; d_gene: .; j_gene: TRBJ2-7; abundance: .; v_gene: TRBV28
CDR3nt: TGCAGTCCGGCGAGGGGAAACACTGAAGCTTTCTTT; CDR3aa: CSPARGNTEAFF; d_gene: .; j_gene: TRBJ1-1; abundance: .; v_gene: TRBV20-1
CDR3nt: TGTGCCACCAGTGAGAATGTGGCAGGCGTCTATGGCTACACCTTC; CDR3aa: CATSENVAGVYGYTF; d_gene: .; j_gene: TRBJ1-2; abundance: many; v_gene: TRBV24-1
CDR3nt: TGTGCCAGCAGCTTAAAGGAGGGGTCCACTGAAGCTTTCTTT; CDR3aa: CASSLKEGSTEAFF; d_gene: .; j_gene: TRBJ1-1; abundance: few; v_gene: TRBV7-3
CDR3nt: TGCGCCAGCAGCTTGCTTGGGGCAGGCGAGCAGTACTTC; CDR3aa: CASSLLGAGEQYF; d_gene: .; j_gene: TRBJ2-7; abundance: few; v_gene: TRBV5-1
CDR3nt: TGTGCCAGCAGCTTGGGGTCCGGGACAGGAATTCGAGATACGCAGTATTTT; CDR3aa: CASSLGSGTGIRDTQYF; d_gene: TRBD1; j_gene: TRBJ2-3; abundance: .; v_gene: TRBV7-9
CDR3nt: TGCAGTGCTGAACAGGGCTCTGGAAACACCATATATTTT; CDR3aa: CSAEQGSGNTIYF; d_gene: .; j_gene: TRBJ1-3; abundance: .; v_gene: TRBV20-1
CDR3nt: TGTGCCAGCAGCGCACGGGAAATAGCGGGAGGTGTACAGTTCTTC; CDR3aa: CASSAREIAGGVQFF; d_gene: TRBD2; j_gene: TRBJ2-1; abundance: .; v_gene: TRBV7-8
CDR3nt: TGCGCCAGCAGCTGGGGACAGAACAATGAGCAGTTCTTC; CDR3aa: CASSWGQNNEQFF; d_gene: TRBD1; j_gene: TRBJ2-1; abundance: few; v_gene: TRBV5-1
CDR3nt: TGTGCCATCAGTGATGGACTAATAGGGACCCAGTACTTC; CDR3aa: CAISDGLIGTQYF; d_gene: .; j_gene: TRBJ2-5; abundance: few; v_gene: TRBV10-3
CDR3nt: TGTGCCAGCTCACCACCCATGAGCTATACGCAGTATTTT; CDR3aa: CASSPPMSYTQYF; d_gene: .; j_gene: TRBJ2-3; abundance: .; v_gene: TRBV18
CDR3nt: TGCAGTGCTAGAGATGGAAGGCGAGACATCTATGGCTACACCTTC; CDR3aa: CSARDGRRDIYGYTF; d_gene: .; j_gene: TRBJ1-2; abundance: .; v_gene: TRBV20-1
CDR3nt: TGTGCCAGTAGTATCGGACTAGCCCTCACAGATACGCAGTATTTT; CDR3aa: CASSIGLALTDTQYF; d_gene: TRBD2; j_gene: TRBJ2-3; abundance: .; v_gene: TRBV19
CDR3nt: TGTGCCAGCAGCTTAGAGATGGGGACTTACGAGCAGTACTTC; CDR3aa: CASSLEMGTYEQYF; d_gene: .; j_gene: TRBJ2-7; abundance: .; v_gene: TRBV7-2
CDR3nt: TGTGCCAGCAGTTATTATAAGCCTTACAATGAGCAGTTCTTC; CDR3aa: CASSYYKPYNEQFF; d_gene: .; j_gene: TRBJ2-1; abundance: few; v_gene: TRBV28
CDR3nt: TGCGCCAGCAGCGTTGGACTAGCGGGAGAAATCTACAATGAGCAGTTCTTC; CDR3aa: CASSVGLAGEIYNEQFF; d_gene: TRBD2; j_gene: TRBJ2-1; abundance: .; v_gene: TRBV5-1
CDR3nt: TGTGCCAGCAGTTTAGGATACACCGGGGAGCTGTTTTTT; CDR3aa: CASSLGYTGELFF; d_gene: .; j_gene: TRBJ2-2; abundance: few; v_gene: TRBV12-3/TRBV12-4
CDR3nt: TGTGCTAGTGGTTTAAGGGCATCGAACACCGGGGAGCTGTTTTTT; CDR3aa: CASGLRASNTGELFF; d_gene: .; j_gene: TRBJ2-2; abundance: .; v_gene: TRBV12-5
CDR3nt: TGTGCCAGCAGCCTGATTAGCGGGAGTTACAATGAGCAGTTCTTC; CDR3aa: CASSLISGSYNEQFF; d_gene: TRBD2; j_gene: TRBJ2-1; abundance: few; v_gene: TRBV12-3/TRBV12-4
CDR3nt: TGCGCCAGCAGCCCTTCGGGACTAGCGGGAGAGGGCCGGAGCACCGGGGAGCTGTTTTTT; CDR3aa: CASSPSGLAGEGRSTGELFF; d_gene: TRBD2; j_gene: TRBJ2-2; abundance: .; v_gene: TRBV4-3
CDR3nt: TGTGCCAGCAGTGCGGGAATTTCTGGGGCCAACGTCCTGACTTTC; CDR3aa: CASSAGISGANVLTF; d_gene: .; j_gene: TRBJ2-6; abundance: .; v_gene: TRBV6-6
CDR3nt: TGTGCCAGCAGCTCACTCCTACGACAGGGATCGAACACTGAAGCTTTCTTT; CDR3aa: CASSSLLRQGSNTEAFF; d_gene: TRBD1; j_gene: TRBJ1-1; abundance: .; v_gene: TRBV9
CDR3nt: TGCGCCAGCGCGACAGGTCAAAACACTGAAGCTTTCTTT; CDR3aa: CASATGQNTEAFF; d_gene: .; j_gene: TRBJ1-1; abundance: few; v_gene: TRBV5-1
CDR3nt: TGTGCCAGCTCGTCGACTAGGGATGAGCAGTTCTTC; CDR3aa: CASSSTRDEQFF; d_gene: .; j_gene: TRBJ2-1; abundance: many; v_gene: TRBV18
CDR3nt: TGTGCCATCCGGCGGGAGGGCCGCAATGAGCAGTTCTTC; CDR3aa: CAIRREGRNEQFF; d_gene: TRBD2; j_gene: TRBJ2-1; abundance: .; v_gene: TRBV10-3
CDR3nt: TGCAGTGCGTGCTGTGGACTAGCGGGAGCCTACGAGCAGTACTTC; CDR3aa: CSACCGLAGAYEQYF; d_gene: TRBD2; j_gene: TRBJ2-7; abundance: .; v_gene: TRBV20-1
CDR3nt: TGTGCCAGCAGCCAAACCCCTAGCACAGATACGCAGTATTTT; CDR3aa: CASSQTPSTDTQYF; d_gene: .; j_gene: TRBJ2-3; abundance: .; v_gene: TRBV4-2
CDR3nt: TGTGCCAGCAGCCAAGGAATGATAGGGAACACTGAAGCTTTCTTT; CDR3aa: CASSQGMIGNTEAFF; d_gene: .; j_gene: TRBJ1-1; abundance: .; v_gene: TRBV3-1
CDR3nt: TGCAGCGTTTCCGGGACGCAGTTCTATGGCTACACCTTC; CDR3aa: CSVSGTQFYGYTF; d_gene: .; j_gene: TRBJ1-2; abundance: many; v_gene: TRBV29-1
CDR3nt: TGCGCCAGCAGCTCCAGGACAGAGAACACCGGGGAGCTGTTTTTT; CDR3aa: CASSSRTENTGELFF; d_gene: .; j_gene: TRBJ2-2; abundance: .; v_gene: TRBV5-1
CDR3nt: TGTGCCAGCAGCTTAGTAGCCTACACAGATACGCAGTATTTT; CDR3aa: CASSLVAYTDTQYF; d_gene: .; j_gene: TRBJ2-3; abundance: .; v_gene: TRBV11-2
CDR3nt: TGCAGCGCCCAGGGACAGGTGGCCATTGAAGCTTTCTTT; CDR3aa: CSAQGQVAIEAFF; d_gene: TRBD1; j_gene: TRBJ1-1; abundance: .; v_gene: TRBV29-1
CDR3nt: TGTGCCAGCAGCTTACTTGCCCGGACGCGCCAAGAGACCCAGTACTTC; CDR3aa: CASSLLARTRQETQYF; d_gene: .; j_gene: TRBJ2-5; abundance: few; v_gene: TRBV7-9
CDR3nt: TGCAGCGTATGGACTAGCGCGGCTTACGAGCAGTACTTC; CDR3aa: CSVWTSAAYEQYF; d_gene: TRBD2; j_gene: TRBJ2-7; abundance: .; v_gene: TRBV29-1
CDR3nt: TGCAGTGCCGAAACCTGGGGGCGCGACAGGGGGAGGTATACGCAGTATTTT; CDR3aa: CSAETWGRDRGRYTQYF; d_gene: TRBD1; j_gene: TRBJ2-3; abundance: .; v_gene: TRBV20-1
CDR3nt: TGTGCCAGCAGCCTTGACACCCCCTACGAGCAGTACTTC; CDR3aa: CASSLDTPYEQYF; d_gene: .; j_gene: TRBJ2-7; abundance: few; v_gene: TRBV11-2